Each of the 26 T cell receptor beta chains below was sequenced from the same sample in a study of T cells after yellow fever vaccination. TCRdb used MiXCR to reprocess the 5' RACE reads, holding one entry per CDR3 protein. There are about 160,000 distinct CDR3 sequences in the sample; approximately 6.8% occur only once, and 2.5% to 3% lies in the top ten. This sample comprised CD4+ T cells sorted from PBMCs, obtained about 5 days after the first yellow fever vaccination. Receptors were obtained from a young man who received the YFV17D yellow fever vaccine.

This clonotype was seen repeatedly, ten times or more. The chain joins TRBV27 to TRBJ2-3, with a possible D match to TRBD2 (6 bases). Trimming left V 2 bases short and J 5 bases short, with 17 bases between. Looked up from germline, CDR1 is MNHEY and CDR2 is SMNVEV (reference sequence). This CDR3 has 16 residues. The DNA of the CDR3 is TGTGCCAGCAGTTTAGAACTAGCCTCTGTGGGAGATACGCAGTATTTT. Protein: CASSLELASVGDTQYF.

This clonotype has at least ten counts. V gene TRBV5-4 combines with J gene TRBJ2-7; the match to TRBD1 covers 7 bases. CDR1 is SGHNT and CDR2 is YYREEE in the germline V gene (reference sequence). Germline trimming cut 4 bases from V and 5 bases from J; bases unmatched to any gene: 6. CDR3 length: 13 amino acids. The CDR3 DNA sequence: TGTGCCAGCAGCCAGGACAGGCGGCACGAGCAGTACTTC. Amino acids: CASSQDRRHEQYF.

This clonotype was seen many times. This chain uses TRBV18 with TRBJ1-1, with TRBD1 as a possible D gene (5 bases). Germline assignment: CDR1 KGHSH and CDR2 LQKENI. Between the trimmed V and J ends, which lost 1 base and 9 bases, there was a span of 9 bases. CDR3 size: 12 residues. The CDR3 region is CASSPLGRKAFF. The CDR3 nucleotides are TGTGCCAGCTCACCACTGGGACGAAAAGCTTTCTTT.

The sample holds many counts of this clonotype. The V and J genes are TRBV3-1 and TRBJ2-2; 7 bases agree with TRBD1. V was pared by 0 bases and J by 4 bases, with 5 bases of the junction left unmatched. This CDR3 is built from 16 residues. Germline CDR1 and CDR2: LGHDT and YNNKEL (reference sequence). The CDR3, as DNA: TGTGCCAGCAGCCAAGAAGACAGGGCGGTCACCGGGGAGCTGTTTTTT. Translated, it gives CASSQEDRAVTGELFF.

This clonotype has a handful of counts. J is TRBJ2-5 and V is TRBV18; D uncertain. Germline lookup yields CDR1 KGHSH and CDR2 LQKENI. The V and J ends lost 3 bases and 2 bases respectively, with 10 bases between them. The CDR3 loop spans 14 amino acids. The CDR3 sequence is CASSPPALQETQYF. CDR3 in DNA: TGTGCCAGCTCACCGCCGGCTCTACAAGAGACCCAGTACTTC. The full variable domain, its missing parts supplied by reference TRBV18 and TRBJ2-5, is NAGVMQNPRHLVRRRGQEARLRCSPMKGHSHVYWYRQLPEEGLKFMVYLQKENIIDESGMPKERFSAEFPKEGPSILRIQQVVRGDSAAYFCASSPPALQETQYFGPGTRLLVL.

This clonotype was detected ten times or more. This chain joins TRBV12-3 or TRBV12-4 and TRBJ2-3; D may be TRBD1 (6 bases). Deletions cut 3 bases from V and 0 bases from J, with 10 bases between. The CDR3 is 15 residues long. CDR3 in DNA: TGTGCCAGCAGTTTCTGGACAGCTAGCACAGATACGCAGTATTTT. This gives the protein CASSFWTASTDTQYF.

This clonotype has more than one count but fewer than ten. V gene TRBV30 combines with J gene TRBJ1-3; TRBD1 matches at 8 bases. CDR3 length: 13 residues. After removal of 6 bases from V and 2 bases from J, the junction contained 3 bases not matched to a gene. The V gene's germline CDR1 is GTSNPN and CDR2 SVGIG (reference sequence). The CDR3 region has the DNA TGTGCCTGCGGACAGGGTCCTGGAAACACCATATATTTT. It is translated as CACGQGPGNTIYF.

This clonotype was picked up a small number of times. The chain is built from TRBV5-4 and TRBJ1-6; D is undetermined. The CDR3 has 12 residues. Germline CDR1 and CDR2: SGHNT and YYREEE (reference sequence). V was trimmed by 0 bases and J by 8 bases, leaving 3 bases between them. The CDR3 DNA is TGTGCCAGCAGCTTGGGGTATTCACCCCTCCACTTT. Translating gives CASSLGYSPLHF.

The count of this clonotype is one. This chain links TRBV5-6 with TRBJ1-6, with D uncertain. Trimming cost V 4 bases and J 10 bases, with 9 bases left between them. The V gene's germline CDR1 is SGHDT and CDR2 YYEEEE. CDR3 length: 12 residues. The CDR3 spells CASSEVGSPLHF. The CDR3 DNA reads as TGTGCCAGCAGCGAAGTGGGATCACCCCTCCACTTT.

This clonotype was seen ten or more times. The CDR3 sequence is CASSLGANEQYV. CDR3 nucleotide sequence: TGTGCCAGCAGTTTAGGAGCGAACGAGCAGTACGTC. The V gene is TRBV12-3 or TRBV12-4, the J gene TRBJ2-7, with D uncertain. The CDR3 length is 12 residues. V dropped 1 base and J dropped 5 bases, with 6 bases sitting between them.

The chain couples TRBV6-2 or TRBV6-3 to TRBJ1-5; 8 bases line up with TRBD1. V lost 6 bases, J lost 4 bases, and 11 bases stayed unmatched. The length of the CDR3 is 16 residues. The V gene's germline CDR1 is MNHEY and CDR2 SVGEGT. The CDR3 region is CASSRFRDRKNQPQHF. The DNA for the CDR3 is TGTGCCAGCAGCCGCTTCCGGGACAGGAAAAATCAGCCCCAGCATTTT.

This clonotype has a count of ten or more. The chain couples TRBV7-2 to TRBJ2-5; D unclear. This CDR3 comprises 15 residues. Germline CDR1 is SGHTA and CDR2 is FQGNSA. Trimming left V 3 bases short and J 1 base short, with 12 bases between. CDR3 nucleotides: TGTGCCAGCAGCTTTGATCGTCCCCCCCAAGAGACCCAGTACTTC. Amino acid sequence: CASSFDRPPQETQYF.

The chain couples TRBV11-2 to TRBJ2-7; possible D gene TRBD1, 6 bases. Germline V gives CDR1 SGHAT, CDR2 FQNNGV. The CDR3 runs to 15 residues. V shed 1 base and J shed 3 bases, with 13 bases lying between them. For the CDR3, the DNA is TGTGCCAGCAGCTTAGCGCCAGGGGAGTACTACGAGCAGTACTTC. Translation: CASSLAPGEYYEQYF.

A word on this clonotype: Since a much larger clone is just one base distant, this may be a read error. CDR3 nucleotides: TGTGCTAGTGGACGCGACACCGGGGAGCTGCTTTTT. It translates to CASGRDTGELLF. The chain joins TRBV12-5 to TRBJ2-2; weak D call: TRBD2 (5 bases). There are 12 residues in the CDR3. Germline V lookup: CDR1 LGHNT, CDR2 FRNRAP.

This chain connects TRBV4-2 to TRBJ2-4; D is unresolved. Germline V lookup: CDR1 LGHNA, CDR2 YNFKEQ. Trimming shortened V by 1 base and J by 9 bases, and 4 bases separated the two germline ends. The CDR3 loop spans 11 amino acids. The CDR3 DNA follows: TGTGCCAGCAGCCAAGGGAGCATTCAGTACTTC. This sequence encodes CASSQGSIQYF.

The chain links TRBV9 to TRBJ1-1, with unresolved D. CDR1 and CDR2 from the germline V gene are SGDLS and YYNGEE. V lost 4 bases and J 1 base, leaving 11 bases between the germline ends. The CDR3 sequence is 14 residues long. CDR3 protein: CASSKRTGNTEAFF. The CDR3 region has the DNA TGTGCCAGCAGCAAGCGGACGGGGAACACTGAAGCTTTCTTT.

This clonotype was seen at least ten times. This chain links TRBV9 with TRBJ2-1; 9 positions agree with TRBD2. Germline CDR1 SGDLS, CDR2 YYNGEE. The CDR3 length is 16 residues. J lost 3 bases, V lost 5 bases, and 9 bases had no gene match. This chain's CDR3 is CASRPVAGGLYNEQFF. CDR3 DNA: TGTGCCAGCAGACCCGTCGCGGGGGGGCTCTACAATGAGCAGTTCTTC.

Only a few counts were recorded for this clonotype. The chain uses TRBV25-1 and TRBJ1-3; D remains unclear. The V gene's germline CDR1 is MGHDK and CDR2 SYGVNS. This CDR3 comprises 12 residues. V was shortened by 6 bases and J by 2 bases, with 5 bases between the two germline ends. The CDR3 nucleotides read TGTGCCAGCAGCGGTCCTGGAAACACCATATATTTT. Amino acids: CASSGPGNTIYF.

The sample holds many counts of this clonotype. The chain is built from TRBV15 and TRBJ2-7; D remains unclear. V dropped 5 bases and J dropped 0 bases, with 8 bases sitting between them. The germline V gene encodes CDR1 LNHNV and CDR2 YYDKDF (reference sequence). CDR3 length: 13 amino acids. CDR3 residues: CATSVDRSYEQYV. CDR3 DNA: TGTGCCACCAGCGTAGACCGCTCCTACGAGCAGTACGTC.

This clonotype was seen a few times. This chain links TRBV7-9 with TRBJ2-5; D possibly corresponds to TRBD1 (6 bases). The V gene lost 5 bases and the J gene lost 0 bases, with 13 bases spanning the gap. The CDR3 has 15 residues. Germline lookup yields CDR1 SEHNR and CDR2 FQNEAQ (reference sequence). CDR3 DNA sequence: TGTGCCAGCAGCCCCTCAGGGGTATACCAAGAGACCCAGTACTTC. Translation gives CASSPSGVYQETQYF.

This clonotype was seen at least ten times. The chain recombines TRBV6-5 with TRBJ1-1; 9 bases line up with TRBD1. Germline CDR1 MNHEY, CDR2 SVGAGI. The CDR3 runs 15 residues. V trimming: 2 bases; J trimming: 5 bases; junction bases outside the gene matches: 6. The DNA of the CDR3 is TGTGCCAGCAGTTACGAAAGACAGGGGGGAACTGAAGCTTTCTTT. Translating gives CASSYERQGGTEAFF.

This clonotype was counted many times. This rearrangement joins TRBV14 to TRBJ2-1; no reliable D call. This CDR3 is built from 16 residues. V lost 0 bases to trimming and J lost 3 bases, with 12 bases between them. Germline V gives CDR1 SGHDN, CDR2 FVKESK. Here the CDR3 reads CASSQDDFGLYNEQFF. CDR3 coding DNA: TGTGCCAGCAGCCAAGACGACTTCGGTCTCTACAATGAGCAGTTCTTC.

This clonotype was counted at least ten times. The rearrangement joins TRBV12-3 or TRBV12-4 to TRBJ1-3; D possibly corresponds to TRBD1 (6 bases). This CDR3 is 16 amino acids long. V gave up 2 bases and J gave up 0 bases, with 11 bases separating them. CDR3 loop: CASSLYTDSSGNTIYF. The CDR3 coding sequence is TGTGCCAGCAGTTTATACACGGACAGCTCTGGAAACACCATATATTTT.

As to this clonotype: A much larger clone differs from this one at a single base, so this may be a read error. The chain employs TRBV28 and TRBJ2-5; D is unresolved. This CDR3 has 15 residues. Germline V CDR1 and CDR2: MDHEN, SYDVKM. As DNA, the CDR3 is TGTGCCACCAGTGCGACCCAGGCGCGGTGGGAGACCCAGTACTTC. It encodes CATSATQARWETQYF. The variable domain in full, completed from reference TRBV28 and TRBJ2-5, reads DVKVTQSSRYLVKRTGEKVFLECVQDMDHENMFWYRQDPGLGLRLIYFSYDVKMKEKGDIPEGYSVSREKKERFSLILESASTNQTSMYLCATSATQARWETQYFGPGTRLLVL.

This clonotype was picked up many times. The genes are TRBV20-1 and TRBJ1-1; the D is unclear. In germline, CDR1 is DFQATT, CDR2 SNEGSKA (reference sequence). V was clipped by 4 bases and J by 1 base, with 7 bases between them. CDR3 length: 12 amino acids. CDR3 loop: CSAIETNTEAFF. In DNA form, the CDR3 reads TGCAGTGCTATAGAGACGAACACTGAAGCTTTCTTT.

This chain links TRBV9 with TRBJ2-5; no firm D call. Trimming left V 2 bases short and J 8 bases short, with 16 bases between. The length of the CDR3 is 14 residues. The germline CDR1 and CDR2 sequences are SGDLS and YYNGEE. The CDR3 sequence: CASSVDYWTPTQYF. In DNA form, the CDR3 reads TGTGCCAGCAGCGTGGATTATTGGACCCCCACCCAGTACTTC.